The clone carrying this T cell receptor (beta chain) was counted only a few times. Its antigen is not known. Time point of the sample: peripheral blood 6 weeks after treatment start. The cohort comprised individuals with locally advanced or metastatic urothelial carcinoma. This CDR3 has 15 residues. The ends lost 6 bases at V and 7 bases at J; junction bases unmatched: 8. Per the germline V gene, CDR1 is SGHVS and CDR2 is FNYEAQ. The data stem from a study of PD-L1 blockade in urothelial cancer. Study context: Specimens of blood held a median count of roughly 140,000 T cells. Study results and limitations: In blood at 3 weeks, tumor-associated clones expanded more among patients with durable benefit.

Each PCR had synthetic TCR analog templates added to it as a spike-in. The method was immunoSEQ multiplex PCR; TCRdb's version includes in-frame clones alone and lacks a portion of them. The sample records 25,000 to 35,000 clones, over 60% being singletons. Sequencing used PBMCs, obtained around atezolizumab (anti-PD-L1) treatment. The chain couples TRBV7-6 to TRBJ2-5, with 13 bases matching TRBD2. This TCR was recovered from a man between 65 and 85 years old with urothelial cancer. CDR3 sequence (DNA): TGTGCCAGCAGACCTACTAGCGGGGGGGCCATGACCCAGTACTTC. Its protein is CASRPTSGGAMTQYF.